The next 10 T cell receptor beta chains were all read from a single sample in a study of T cell responses to AZD1222 COVID-19 vaccine. Sequencing was performed with immunoSEQ multiplex PCR; in TCRdb, only in-frame clones are kept and a portion is missing. The sample lists about 120,000 clones, around 87% seen once, with approximately 1.3% in the top ten. The source was peripheral blood, collected on day 0 of AZD1222 vaccination. Receptors were obtained from an adult in good health.

A few counts support this clone. CDR3 sequence: CASSASSGNTIYF. CDR3 bases: TGTGCCAGCAGCGCCTCTTCTGGAAACACCATATATTTT. The chain combines TRBV9 with TRBJ1-3; no firm D call. This CDR3 contains 13 residues. V was cut by 3 bases and J by 1 base, with 5 bases left in between. CDR1 and CDR2 from the germline V gene are SGDLS and YYNGEE.

This chain joins TRBV4-1 and TRBJ2-7; D is possibly TRBD1 (5 bases). This CDR3 is built from 11 residues. The germline V and J ends were trimmed by 10 bases and 5 bases, with 12 bases remaining between them. The germline V gene has CDR1 MGHRA and CDR2 YSYEKL. The chain's CDR3 is CANRSGDEQYF. CDR3 coding DNA: TGCGCCAACAGGAGTGGAGACGAGCAGTACTTC.

The chain employs TRBV2 and TRBJ1-6, with a weak D call TRBD1 (5 bases). CDR3 length equals 13 residues. V was cut by 6 bases and J by 19 bases, with 22 bases left in between. CDR1 and CDR2 (germline): SNHLY, FYNNEI. DNA of the CDR3: TGTGCCAGCAGCCGACGAGGGGACCCCGTCGGGCACTTT. As protein: CASSRRGDPVGHF.

The table lists this clone with a count of one. The chain has TRBV7-8 and TRBJ1-2; D is uncertain. Trimming removed 6 bases at V and 7 bases at J, with 21 bases between. Looked up from germline, CDR1 is SGHVS and CDR2 is FQNEAQ. The CDR3 totals 15 residues. The DNA of the CDR3 is TGTGCCAGCAGACAACATGTTATGTCGGCCTCTGGCTACACCTTC. It codes for CASRQHVMSASGYTF.

The V gene is TRBV3-1 (or the pseudogene TRBV3-2), the J gene TRBJ2-7; tentatively, D is TRBD1 (7 bases). Trimming removed 4 bases from V and 1 base from J, with 14 bases in between. The germline CDR1 and CDR2 sequences are LGHDT and YNNKEL (reference sequence). The CDR3 contains 15 residues. CDR3 in amino acids: CASSPFPGGSYEQYF. CDR3 DNA sequence: TGTGCCAGCAGCCCTTTCCCAGGGGGGTCCTACGAGCAGTACTTC.

This rearrangement joins TRBV15 to TRBJ1-3; 9 positions match TRBD1. V shed 1 base and J 1 base; nucleotides not matched to a gene: 23. The CDR3 totals 23 residues. Looked up from germline, CDR1 is LNHNV and CDR2 is YYDKDF (reference sequence). The CDR3 DNA reads as TGTGCCACCAGCAGAGTGTGGTTTCGGCCGGGACAGGGTCCGTTTCTGTCTGGAAACACCATATATTTT. Translated: CATSRVWFRPGQGPFLSGNTIYF.

The chain uses TRBV5-1 and TRBJ1-2; D may be TRBD1 (6 bases). The germline V and J ends were trimmed by 0 bases and 2 bases, with 14 bases remaining between them. The CDR3 is made up of 16 amino acids. Looked up from germline, CDR1 is SGHRS and CDR2 is YFSETQ. The CDR3 sequence: CASSLAARTENYGYTF. In nucleotides, the CDR3 is TGCGCCAGCAGCTTGGCGGCCCGGACAGAGAACTATGGCTACACCTTC.

V usage is TRBV3-1 (or the pseudogene TRBV3-2) and J usage is TRBJ2-5; 12 bases match TRBD2. The CDR3 contains 15 residues. Unmatched junction bases numbered 5, after V lost 5 bases and J lost 4 bases. Germline CDR1 LGHDT, CDR2 YNNKEL (reference sequence). The CDR3 region is CASSLASGGVETQYF. For the CDR3, the DNA is TGTGCCAGCAGCTTAGCTAGCGGGGGGGTAGAGACCCAGTACTTC.

The chain links TRBV3-1 (or the pseudogene TRBV3-2) to TRBJ1-2; tentatively, D is TRBD1 (5 bases). V dropped 3 bases and J dropped 8 bases, with 10 bases sitting between them. From germline, CDR1 is LGHDT and CDR2 YNNKEL (reference sequence). This CDR3 region has 12 residues. CDR3 sequence reads: CASSHLDSGYTF. For the CDR3, the DNA is TGTGCCAGCAGCCACCTCGACAGCGGCTACACCTTC.

The V gene is TRBV4-1, the J gene TRBJ1-3, with no clear D. The germline gives CDR1 MGHRA, CDR2 YSYEKL. The CDR3 is 14 amino acids. Trimming removed 3 bases from V and 0 bases from J, with 6 bases in between. CDR3 protein: CASSQEDSGNTIYF. Written as DNA, the CDR3 is TGCGCCAGCAGCCAGGAGGACTCTGGAAACACCATATATTTT.